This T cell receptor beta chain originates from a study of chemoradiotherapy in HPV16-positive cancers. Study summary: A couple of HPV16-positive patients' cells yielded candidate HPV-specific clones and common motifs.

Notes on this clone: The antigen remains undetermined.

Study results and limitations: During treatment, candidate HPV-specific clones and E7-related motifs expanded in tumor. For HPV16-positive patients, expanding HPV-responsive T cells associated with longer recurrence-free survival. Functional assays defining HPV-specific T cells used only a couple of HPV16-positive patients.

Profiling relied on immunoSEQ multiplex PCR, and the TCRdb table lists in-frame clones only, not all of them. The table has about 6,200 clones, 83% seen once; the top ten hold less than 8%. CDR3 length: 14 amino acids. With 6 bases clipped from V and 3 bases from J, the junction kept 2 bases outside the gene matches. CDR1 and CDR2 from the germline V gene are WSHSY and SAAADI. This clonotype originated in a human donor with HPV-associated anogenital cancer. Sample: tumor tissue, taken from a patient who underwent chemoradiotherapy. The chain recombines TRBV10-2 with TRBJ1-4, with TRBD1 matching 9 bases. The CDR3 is CASRRTGANEKLFF. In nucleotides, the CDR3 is TGCGCCAGCAGGAGGACAGGGGCTAATGAAAAACTGTTTTTT.